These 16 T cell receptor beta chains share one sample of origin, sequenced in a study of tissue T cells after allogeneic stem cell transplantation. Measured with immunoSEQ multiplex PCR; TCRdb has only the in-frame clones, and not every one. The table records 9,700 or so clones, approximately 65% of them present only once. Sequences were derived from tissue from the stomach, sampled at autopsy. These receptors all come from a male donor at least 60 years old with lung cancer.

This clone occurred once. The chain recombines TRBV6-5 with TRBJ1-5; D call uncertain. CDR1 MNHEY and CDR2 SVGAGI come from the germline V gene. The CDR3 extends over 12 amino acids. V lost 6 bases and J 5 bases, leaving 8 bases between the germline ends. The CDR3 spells CASRREDQPQHF. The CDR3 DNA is TGTGCCAGCAGAAGGGAGGATCAGCCCCAGCATTTT.

CDR3 sequence: CASSFAGERGAYEQYF. The CDR3 coding sequence is TGTGCCAGCAGCTTCGCGGGGGAACGAGGGGCGTACGAGCAGTACTTC. The rearrangement joins TRBV5-6 to TRBJ2-7, with 7 bases identical to TRBD2. Germline trimming cut 2 bases from V and 4 bases from J; bases unmatched to any gene: 12. The CDR3 has 16 amino acids. Germline V CDR1 and CDR2: SGHDT, YYEEEE.

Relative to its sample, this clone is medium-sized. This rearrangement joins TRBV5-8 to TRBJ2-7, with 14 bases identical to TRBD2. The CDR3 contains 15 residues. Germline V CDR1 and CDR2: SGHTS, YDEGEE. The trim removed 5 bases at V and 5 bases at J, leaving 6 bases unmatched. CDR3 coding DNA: TGTGCCAGCAGTCATGGACTAGCGGGAGGAGACGAGCAGTACTTC. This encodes CASSHGLAGGDEQYF.

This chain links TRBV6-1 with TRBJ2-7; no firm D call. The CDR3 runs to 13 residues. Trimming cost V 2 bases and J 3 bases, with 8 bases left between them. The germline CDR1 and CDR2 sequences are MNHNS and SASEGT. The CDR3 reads CASSERAGYEQYF. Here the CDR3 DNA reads TGTGCCAGCAGTGAACGGGCTGGCTACGAGCAGTACTTC.

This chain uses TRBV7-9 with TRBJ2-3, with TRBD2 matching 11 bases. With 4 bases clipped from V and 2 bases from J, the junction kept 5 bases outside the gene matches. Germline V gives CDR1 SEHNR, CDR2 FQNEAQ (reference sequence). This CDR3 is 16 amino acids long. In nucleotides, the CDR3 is TGTGCCAGCAGCTCTCTAGCGGGGGGAATCACAGATACGCAGTATTTT. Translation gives CASSSLAGGITDTQYF.

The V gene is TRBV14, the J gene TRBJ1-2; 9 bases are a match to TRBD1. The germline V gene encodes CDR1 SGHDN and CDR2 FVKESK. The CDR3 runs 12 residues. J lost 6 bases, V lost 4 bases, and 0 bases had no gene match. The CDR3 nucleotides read TGTGCCAGCAGCCGGACAGGGGATGGCTACACCTTC. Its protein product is CASSRTGDGYTF.

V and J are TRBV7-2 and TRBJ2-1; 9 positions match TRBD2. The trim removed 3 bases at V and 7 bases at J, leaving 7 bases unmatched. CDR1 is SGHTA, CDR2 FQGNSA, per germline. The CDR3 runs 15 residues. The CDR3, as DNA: TGTGCCAGCAGCTTTCCTAGCGGGATGAAGAATGAGCAGTTCTTC. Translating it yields CASSFPSGMKNEQFF. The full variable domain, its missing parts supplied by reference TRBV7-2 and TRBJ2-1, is GAGVSQSPSNKVTEKGKDVELRCDPISGHTALYWYRQSLGQGLEFLIYFQGNSAPDKSGLPSDRFSAERTGGSVSTLTIQRTQQEDSAVYLCASSFPSGMKNEQFFGPGTRLTVL.

CDR3 in amino acids: CASTRDTPPTDTQYF. The CDR3, as DNA: TGTGCCAGTACCCGAGACACTCCTCCTACAGATACGCAGTATTTT. The V gene is TRBV19, the J gene TRBJ2-3; no reliable D call. Germline V lookup: CDR1 LNHDA, CDR2 SQIVND (reference sequence). Deletions cut 7 bases from V and 3 bases from J, with 17 bases between. This CDR3 contains 15 residues.

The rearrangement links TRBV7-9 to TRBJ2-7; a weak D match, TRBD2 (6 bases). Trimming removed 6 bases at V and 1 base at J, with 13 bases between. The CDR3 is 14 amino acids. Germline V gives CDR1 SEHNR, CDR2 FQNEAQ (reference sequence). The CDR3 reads CASRGGVGSYEQYF. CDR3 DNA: TGTGCCAGCAGAGGAGGGGTCGGTTCCTACGAGCAGTACTTC.

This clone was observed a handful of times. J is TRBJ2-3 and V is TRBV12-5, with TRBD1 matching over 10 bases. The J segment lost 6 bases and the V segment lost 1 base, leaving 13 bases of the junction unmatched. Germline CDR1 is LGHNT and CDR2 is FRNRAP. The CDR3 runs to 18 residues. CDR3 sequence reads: CASGLEPSGTGAIDTQYF. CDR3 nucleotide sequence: TGTGCTAGTGGTTTGGAACCCTCCGGGACAGGGGCGATCGATACGCAGTATTTT.

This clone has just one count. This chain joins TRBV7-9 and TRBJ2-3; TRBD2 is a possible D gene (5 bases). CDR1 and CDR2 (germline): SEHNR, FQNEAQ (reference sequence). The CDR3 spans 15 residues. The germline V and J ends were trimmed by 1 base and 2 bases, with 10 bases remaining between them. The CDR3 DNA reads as TGTGCCAGCAGCTTAGTTCTAGCCCACACAGATACGCAGTATTTT. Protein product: CASSLVLAHTDTQYF.

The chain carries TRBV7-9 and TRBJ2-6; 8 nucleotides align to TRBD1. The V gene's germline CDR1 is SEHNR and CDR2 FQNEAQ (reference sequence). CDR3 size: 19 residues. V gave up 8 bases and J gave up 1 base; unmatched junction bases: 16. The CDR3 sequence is CASGPRTGSVLSGANVLTF. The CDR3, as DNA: TGTGCCAGCGGACCCCGGACAGGGTCGGTCCTTTCTGGGGCCAACGTCCTGACTTTC.

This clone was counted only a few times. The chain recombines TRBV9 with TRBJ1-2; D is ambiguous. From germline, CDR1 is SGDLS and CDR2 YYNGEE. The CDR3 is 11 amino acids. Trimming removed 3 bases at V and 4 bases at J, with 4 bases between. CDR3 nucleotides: TGTGCCAGCAGCGGGCTCTATGGCTACACCTTC. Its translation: CASSGLYGYTF.

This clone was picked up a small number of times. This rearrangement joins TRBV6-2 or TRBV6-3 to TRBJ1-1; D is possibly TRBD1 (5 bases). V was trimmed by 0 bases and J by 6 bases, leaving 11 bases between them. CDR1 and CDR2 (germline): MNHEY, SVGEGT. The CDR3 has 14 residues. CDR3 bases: TGTGCCAGCAGTTACTCGATCGTGGGGGCTGAAGCTTTCTTT. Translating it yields CASSYSIVGAEAFF.

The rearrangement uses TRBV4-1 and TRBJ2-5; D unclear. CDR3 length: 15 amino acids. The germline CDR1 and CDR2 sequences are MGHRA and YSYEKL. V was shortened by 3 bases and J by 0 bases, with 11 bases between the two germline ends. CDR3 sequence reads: CASSQPSRDQETQYF. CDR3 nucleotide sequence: TGCGCCAGCAGCCAGCCCTCCCGTGACCAAGAGACCCAGTACTTC.

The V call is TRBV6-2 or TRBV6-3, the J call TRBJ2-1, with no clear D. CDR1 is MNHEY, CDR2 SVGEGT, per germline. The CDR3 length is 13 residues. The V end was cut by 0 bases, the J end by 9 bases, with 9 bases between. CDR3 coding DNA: TGTGCCAGCAGTTACTCGACGCTAGGTGAGCAGTTCTTC. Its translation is CASSYSTLGEQFF.